Given below is one T cell receptor (beta chain) in context. The data belong to a study of monozygotic twins with inflammatory bowel disease. The CDR3 is 16 residues long. Germline lookup yields CDR1 MNHEY and CDR2 SVGAGI. TCRdb re-called the 5' RACE reads and catalogs CDR3 proteins one per entry, DNA excluded. The table gives 440,000 or so distinct CDR3 sequences; the top ten clones make up about 2.3% of it. This clonotype was sampled from a human donor with ulcerative colitis or Crohn's disease, or a healthy co-twin of an affected twin (not recorded which). This sequence joins TRBV6-5 and TRBJ1-5. Sequencing used blood. The chain's CDR3 is CASSYSGFTSNQPQHF.